Given below is one T cell receptor (beta chain) in context. This sample is part of a study of blood T cell repertoires in COVID-19. Study context: There were acute and convalescent COVID-19 samples, and they came from the United States, Italy and Spain. T cells, B-cell-depleted T cells, or PBMCs supplied cDNA or gDNA.

Original methodology: Reference gene primer amplification gave estimated nucleated cell counts. TCRdb's table, derived via immunoSEQ multiplex PCR, lists solely in-frame clones and lacks some. V and J calls and clone size are those listed in that table; D and trimming were worked out from the DNA. The repertoire consists of approximately 190,000 clones, with approximately 90% occurring once and the leading ten covering 20% to 25%. The CDR3 has 14 amino acids. Germline lookup yields CDR1 KGHDR and CDR2 SFDVKD. Losses at the gene ends were 7 bases for V and 7 bases for J; bases not matched to a gene: 9.

This clonotype was sampled from a man aged 60-69 years with active or convalescent COVID-19. Sequences were obtained from peripheral blood. The rearrangement joins TRBV24-1 to TRBJ1-2; 9 nucleotides match TRBD1. In DNA form, the CDR3 reads TGTGCCACCAGACCCGGGACAGGGCAAAGTGGCTACACCTTC. Translation gives CATRPGTGQSGYTF.